This entry is about one TCR beta chain. This entry belongs to a study of T cell responses to AZD1222 COVID-19 vaccine. Looked up from germline, CDR1 is SNHLY and CDR2 is FYNNEI. The CDR3 consists of 13 residues. With 6 bases clipped from V and 3 bases from J, the junction kept 3 bases outside the gene matches. TCRdb keeps only in-frame clones here, not all; method: immunoSEQ multiplex PCR. Found here are about 180,000 clones, 88% of them singletons; the top ten hold around a tenth. Sequenced here: peripheral blood, sampled 28 days after the second AZD1222 dose. The chain has TRBV2 and TRBJ2-3; the match to TRBD1 covers 7 bases. This clonotype originated in an adult who received the AZD1222 COVID-19 vaccine. CDR3 nucleotide sequence: TGTGCCAGCAGCCAGGGGGAAACAGATACGCAGTATTTT. Protein product: CASSQGETDTQYF.